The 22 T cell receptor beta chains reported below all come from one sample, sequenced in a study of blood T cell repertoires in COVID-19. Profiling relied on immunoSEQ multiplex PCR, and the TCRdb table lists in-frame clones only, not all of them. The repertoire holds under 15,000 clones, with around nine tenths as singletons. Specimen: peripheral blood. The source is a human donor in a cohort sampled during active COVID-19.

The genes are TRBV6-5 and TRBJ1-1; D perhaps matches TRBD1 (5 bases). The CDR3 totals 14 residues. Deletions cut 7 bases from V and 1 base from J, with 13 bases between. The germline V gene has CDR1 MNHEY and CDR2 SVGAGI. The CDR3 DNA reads TGTGCCAGCACTCTCAGGGAGGAGAACACTGAAGCTTTCTTT. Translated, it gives CASTLREENTEAFF.

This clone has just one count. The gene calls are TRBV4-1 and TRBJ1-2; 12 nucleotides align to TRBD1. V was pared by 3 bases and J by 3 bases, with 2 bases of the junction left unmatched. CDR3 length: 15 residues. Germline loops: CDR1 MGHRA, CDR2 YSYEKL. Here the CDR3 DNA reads TGCGCCAGCAGCCAGGGACAGGGGGCAGACTATGGCTACACCTTC. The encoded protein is CASSQGQGADYGYTF.

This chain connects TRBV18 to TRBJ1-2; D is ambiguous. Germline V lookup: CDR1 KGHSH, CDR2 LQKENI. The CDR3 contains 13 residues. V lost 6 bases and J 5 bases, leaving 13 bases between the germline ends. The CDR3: CASSSVDLYGYTF. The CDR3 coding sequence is TGTGCCAGCTCTTCAGTGGACTTATATGGCTACACCTTC.

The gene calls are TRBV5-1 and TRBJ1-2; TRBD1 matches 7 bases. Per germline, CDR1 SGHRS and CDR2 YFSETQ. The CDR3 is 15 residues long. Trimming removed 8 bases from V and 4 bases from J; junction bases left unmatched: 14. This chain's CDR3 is CASLPGGTASYGYTF. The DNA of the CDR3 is TGCGCCAGTCTCCCTGGGGGGACAGCGTCCTATGGCTACACCTTC.

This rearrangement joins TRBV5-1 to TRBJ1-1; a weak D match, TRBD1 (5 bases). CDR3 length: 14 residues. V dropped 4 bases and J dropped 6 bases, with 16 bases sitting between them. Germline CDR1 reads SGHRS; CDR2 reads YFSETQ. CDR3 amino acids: CASSLGTGGPEAFF. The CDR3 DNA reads TGCGCCAGCAGCCTCGGGACTGGGGGACCTGAAGCTTTCTTT.

The CDR3 DNA is TGTGCCAGCAGCTCAGGGGACAGGGCGGTCTATGGCTACACCTTC. Amino acid sequence: CASSSGDRAVYGYTF. The chain is built from TRBV11-2 and TRBJ1-2; TRBD1 agrees at 9 bases. The germline V gene has CDR1 SGHAT and CDR2 FQNNGV. The CDR3 totals 15 residues. V was clipped by 4 bases and J by 4 bases; unmatched bases: 7.

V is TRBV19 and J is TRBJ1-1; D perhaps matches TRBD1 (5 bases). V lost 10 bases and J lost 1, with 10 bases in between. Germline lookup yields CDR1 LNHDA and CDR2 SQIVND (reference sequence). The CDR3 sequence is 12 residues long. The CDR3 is CATQDRNTEAFF. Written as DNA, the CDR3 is TGTGCCACTCAAGACAGGAACACTGAAGCTTTCTTT. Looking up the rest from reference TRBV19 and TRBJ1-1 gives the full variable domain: DGGITQSPKYLFRKEGQNVTLSCEQNLNHDAMYWYRQDPGQGLRLIYYSQIVNDFQKGDIAEGYSVSREKKESFPLTVTSAQKNPTAFYLCATQDRNTEAFFGQGTRLTVV.

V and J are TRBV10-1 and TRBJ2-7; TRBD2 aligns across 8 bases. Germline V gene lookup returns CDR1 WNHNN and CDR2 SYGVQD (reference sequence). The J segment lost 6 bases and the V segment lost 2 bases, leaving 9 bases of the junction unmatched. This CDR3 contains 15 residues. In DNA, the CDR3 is TGCGCCAGCAGTGAGATGCTAGCGGGCCGCAGCGAGCAGTACTTC. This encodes CASSEMLAGRSEQYF.

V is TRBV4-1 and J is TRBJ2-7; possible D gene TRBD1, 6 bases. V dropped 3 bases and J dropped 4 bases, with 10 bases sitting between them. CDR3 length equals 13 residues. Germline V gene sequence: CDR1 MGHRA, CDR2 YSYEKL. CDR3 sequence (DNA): TGCGCCAGCAGCCAGCCCGGACAGTACGAGCAGTACTTC. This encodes CASSQPGQYEQYF.

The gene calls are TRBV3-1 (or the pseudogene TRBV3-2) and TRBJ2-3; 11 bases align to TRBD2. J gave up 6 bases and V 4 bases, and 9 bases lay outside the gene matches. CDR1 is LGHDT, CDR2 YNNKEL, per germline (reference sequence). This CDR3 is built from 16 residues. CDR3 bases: TGTGCCAGCAGCCCCACTAGCGGGGGAGGGGAGGATACGCAGTATTTT. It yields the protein CASSPTSGGGEDTQYF.

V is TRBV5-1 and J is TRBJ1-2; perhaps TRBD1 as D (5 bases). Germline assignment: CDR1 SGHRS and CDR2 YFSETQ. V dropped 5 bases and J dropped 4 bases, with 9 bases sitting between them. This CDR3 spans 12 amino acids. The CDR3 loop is CASSRDSYGYTF. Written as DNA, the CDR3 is TGCGCCAGCAGTCGAGACAGCTATGGCTACACCTTC.

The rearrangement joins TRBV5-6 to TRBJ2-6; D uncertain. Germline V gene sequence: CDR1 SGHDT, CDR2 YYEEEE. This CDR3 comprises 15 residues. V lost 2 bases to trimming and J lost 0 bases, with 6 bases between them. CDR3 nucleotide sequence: TGTGCCAGCAGCTTAGACAACTCTGGGGCCAACGTCCTGACTTTC. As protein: CASSLDNSGANVLTF. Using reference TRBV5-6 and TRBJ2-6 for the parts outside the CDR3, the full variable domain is DAGVTQSPTHLIKTRGQQVTLRCSPKSGHDTVSWYQQALGQGPQFIFQYYEEEERQRGNFPDRFSGHQFPNYSSELNVNALLLGDSALYLCASSLDNSGANVLTFGAGSRLTVL.

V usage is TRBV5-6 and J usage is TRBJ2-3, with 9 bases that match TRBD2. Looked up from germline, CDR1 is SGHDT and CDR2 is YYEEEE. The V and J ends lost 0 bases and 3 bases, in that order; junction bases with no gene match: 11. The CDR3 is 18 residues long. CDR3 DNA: TGTGCCAGCAGCTTGGCTGGGCGGGGGGGCCGAGTTACAGATACGCAGTATTTT. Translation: CASSLAGRGGRVTDTQYF.

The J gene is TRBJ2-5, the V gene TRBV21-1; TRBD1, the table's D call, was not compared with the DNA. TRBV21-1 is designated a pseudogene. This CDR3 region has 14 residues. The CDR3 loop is CASSKGQGAETQYF. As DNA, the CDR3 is TGTGCCAGCAGCAAGGGCCAGGGGGCGGAGACCCAGTACTTC.

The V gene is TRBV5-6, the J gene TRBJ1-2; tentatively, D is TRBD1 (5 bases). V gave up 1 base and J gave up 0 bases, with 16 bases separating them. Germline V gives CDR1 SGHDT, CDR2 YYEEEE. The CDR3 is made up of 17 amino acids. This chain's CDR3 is CASSLISAGRANYGYTF. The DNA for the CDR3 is TGTGCCAGCAGCTTGATTAGTGCAGGGAGGGCTAACTATGGCTACACCTTC.

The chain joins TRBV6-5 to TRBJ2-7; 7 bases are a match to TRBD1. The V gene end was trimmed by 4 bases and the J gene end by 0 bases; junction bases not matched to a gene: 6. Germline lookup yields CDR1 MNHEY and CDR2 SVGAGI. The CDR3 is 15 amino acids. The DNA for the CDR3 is TGTGCCAGCAGTTCGACAGGGCCGGACTCCTACGAGCAGTACTTC. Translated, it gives CASSSTGPDSYEQYF.

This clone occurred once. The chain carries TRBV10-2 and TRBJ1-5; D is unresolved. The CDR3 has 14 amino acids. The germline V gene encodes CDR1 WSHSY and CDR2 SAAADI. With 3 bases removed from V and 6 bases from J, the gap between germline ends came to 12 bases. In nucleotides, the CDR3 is TGCGCCAGCAGTGAAGAGGGATTGCGTCAGCCCCAGCATTTT. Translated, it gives CASSEEGLRQPQHF.

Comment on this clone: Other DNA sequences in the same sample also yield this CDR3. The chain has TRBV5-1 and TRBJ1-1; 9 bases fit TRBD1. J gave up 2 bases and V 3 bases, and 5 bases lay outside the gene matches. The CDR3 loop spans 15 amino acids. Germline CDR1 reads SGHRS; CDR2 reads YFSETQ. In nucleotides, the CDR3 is TGCGCCAGCAGCTCATGGGGACAGGGTAACACTGAAGCTTTCTTT. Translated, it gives CASSSWGQGNTEAFF.

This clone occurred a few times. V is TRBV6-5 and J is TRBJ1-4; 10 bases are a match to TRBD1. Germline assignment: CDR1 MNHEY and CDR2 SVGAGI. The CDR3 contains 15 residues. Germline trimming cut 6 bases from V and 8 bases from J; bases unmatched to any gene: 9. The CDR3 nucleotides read TGTGCCAGCAGGACCCGGGACAGGGGAATGGAAAAACTGTTTTTT. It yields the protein CASRTRDRGMEKLFF.

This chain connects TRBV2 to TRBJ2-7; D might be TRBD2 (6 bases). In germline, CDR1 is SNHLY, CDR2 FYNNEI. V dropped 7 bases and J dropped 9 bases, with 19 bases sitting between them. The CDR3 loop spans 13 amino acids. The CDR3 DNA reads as TGTGCCAGCACTGAGAATCGGGGGTCAGGGCAGTACTTC. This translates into CASTENRGSGQYF.

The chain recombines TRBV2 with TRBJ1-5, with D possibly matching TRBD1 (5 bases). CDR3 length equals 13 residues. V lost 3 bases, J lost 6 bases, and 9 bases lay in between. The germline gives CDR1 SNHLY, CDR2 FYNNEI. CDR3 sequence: CASSDGGGQPQHF. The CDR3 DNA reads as TGTGCCAGCAGTGATGGGGGGGGTCAGCCCCAGCATTTT. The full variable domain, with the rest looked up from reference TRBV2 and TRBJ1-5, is EPEVTQTPSHQVTQMGQEVILRCVPISNHLYFYWYRQILGQKVEFLVSFYNNEISEKSEIFDDQFSVERPDGSNFTLKIRSTKLEDSAMYFCASSDGGGQPQHFGDGTRLSIL.

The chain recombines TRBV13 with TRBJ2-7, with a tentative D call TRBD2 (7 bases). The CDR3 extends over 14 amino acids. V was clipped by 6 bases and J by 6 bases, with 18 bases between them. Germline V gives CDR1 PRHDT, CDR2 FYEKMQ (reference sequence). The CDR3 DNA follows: TGTGCCAGCAGTCTACCCGGGGGGCCTGGCGAGCAGTACTTC. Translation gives CASSLPGGPGEQYF.